The source of this T cell receptor (beta chain) is a study of blood T cell repertoires in COVID-19. Study in general: Samples taken during acute and convalescent COVID-19 were collected in the United States, Italy and Spain. From T cells, B-cell-depleted T cells, or PBMCs came the material, which was cDNA or gDNA.

As processed by the authors: Reference gene primer amplification gave nucleated cell count estimates. Profiled with immunoSEQ multiplex PCR; TCRdb holds only in-frame clones, not every one. The DNA was the basis for D and trimming; V, J and clone size are from that table. The sample contains around 180,000 clones, roughly 84% of which appear only once. Sequenced input: peripheral blood. The sequence was obtained from a woman aged 80 or over with active or convalescent COVID-19.

In nucleotides, the CDR3 is TGTGCCAGCAGCTTAGAAGTTAGCGGGAGGTACGAGCAGTACTTC. The encoded protein is CASSLEVSGRYEQYF. The chain employs TRBV11-2 and TRBJ2-7, with TRBD2 matching 10 bases. V shed 0 bases and J 4 bases; nucleotides not matched to a gene: 3. This CDR3 has 15 amino acids. Germline values: CDR1 SGHAT, CDR2 FQNNGV.